This T cell receptor beta chain was captured by sequencing in a study of blood T cell repertoires in COVID-19. The CDR3 contains 14 residues. Germline V lookup: CDR1 MNHEY, CDR2 SVGAGI. V dropped 6 bases and J dropped 7 bases, with 16 bases sitting between them. Data came from immunoSEQ multiplex PCR; TCRdb stores just in-frame clones and leaves some out. The sample holds about 670,000 clones, about 90% seen once. The specimen was peripheral blood. This clonotype was obtained from a woman aged 18-30 years with acute or convalescent COVID-19. V gene TRBV6-5 combines with J gene TRBJ2-1; D possibly corresponds to TRBD2 (5 bases). This chain's CDR3 is CASRLDNLMNEQFF. The CDR3 bases are TGTGCCAGCAGACTAGACAATCTAATGAATGAGCAGTTCTTC.